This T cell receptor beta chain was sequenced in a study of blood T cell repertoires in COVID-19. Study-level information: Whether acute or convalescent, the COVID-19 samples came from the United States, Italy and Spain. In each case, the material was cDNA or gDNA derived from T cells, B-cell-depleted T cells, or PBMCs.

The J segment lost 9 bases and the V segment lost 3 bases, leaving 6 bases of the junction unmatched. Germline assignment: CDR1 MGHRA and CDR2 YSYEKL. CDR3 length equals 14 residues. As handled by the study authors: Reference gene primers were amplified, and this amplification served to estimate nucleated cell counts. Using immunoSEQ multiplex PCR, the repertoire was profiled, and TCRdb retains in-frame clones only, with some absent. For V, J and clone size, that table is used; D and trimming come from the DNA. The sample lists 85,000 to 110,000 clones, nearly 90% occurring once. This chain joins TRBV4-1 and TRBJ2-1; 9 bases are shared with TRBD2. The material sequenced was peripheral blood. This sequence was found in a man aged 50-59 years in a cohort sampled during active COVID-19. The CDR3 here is CASSHPSGAAEQFF. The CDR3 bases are TGCGCCAGCAGCCACCCTAGCGGGGCAGCTGAGCAGTTCTTC.